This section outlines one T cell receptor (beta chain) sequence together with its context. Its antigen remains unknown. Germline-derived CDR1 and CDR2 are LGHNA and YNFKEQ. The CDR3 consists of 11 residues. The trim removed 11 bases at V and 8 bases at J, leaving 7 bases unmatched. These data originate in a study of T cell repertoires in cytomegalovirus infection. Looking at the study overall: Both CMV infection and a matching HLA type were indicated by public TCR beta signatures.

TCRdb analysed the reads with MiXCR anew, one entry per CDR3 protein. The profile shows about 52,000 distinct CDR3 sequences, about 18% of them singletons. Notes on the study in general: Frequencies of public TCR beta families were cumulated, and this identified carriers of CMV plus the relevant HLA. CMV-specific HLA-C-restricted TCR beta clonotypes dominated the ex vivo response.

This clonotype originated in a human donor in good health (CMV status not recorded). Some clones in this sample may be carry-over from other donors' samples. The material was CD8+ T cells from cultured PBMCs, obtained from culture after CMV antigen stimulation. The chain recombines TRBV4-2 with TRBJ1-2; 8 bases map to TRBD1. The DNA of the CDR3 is TGTGCCGGCCGGACAGGGAGAGGCTACACCTTC. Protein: CAGRTGRGYTF.